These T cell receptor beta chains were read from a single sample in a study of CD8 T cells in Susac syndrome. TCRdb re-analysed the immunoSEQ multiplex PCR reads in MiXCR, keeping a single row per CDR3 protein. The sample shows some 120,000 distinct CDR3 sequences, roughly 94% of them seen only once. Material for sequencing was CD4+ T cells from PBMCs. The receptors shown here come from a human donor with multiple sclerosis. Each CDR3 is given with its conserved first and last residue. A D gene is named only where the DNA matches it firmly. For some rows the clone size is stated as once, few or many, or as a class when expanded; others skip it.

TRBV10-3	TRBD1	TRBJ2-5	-	TGTGCCATCAGTCGGGACAGGGGGGAGACCCAGTACTTC	CAISRDRGETQYF
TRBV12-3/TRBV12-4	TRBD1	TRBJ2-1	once	TGTGCCAGCAGTTCACCGGGACAGGAGAATGAGCAGTTCTTC	CASSSPGQENEQFF
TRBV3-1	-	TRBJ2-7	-	TGTGCCAGCAGCCAGGGACCCCCGGGCGAGCAGTACTTC	CASSQGPPGEQYF
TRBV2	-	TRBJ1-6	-	TGTGCCAGTCGACAGGCGAGCTCCTATAATTCACCCCTCCACTTT	CASRQASSYNSPLHF
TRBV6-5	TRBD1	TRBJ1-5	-	TGTGCCAGCAGTTACTCCACAGGGGAGCAGCCCCAGCATTTT	CASSYSTGEQPQHF
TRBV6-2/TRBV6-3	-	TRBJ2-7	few	TGTGCCAGCAGTTACAGGGACTACGAGCAGTACTTC	CASSYRDYEQYF
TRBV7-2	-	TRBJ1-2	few	TGTGCCAGCAGCCCTGGACAGTCTTATGGCTACACCTTC	CASSPGQSYGYTF
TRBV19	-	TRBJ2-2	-	TGTGCCAGTAAAGCCGGAATGAACACCGGGGAGCTGTTTTTT	CASKAGMNTGELFF
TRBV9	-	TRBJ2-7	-	TGTGCCAGCAGCGTAGTCCCAGGGGACAACGAGCAGTACTTC	CASSVVPGDNEQYF
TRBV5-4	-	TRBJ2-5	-	TGTGCCAGCAGCCCACAGGGACGTGAGGAGACCCAGTACTTC	CASSPQGREETQYF
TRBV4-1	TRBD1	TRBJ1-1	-	TGCGCCAGCAGCCGAGCCACAGGGGTTCTTGGCCCGAACACTGAAGCTTTCTTT	CASSRATGVLGPNTEAFF
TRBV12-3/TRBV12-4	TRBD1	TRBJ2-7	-	TGTGCCAGCAGTAGATCGACAGGGAGAACGTACGAGCAGTACTTC	CASSRSTGRTYEQYF
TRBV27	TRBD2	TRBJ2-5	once	TGTGCCAGCAGTTTACTGGGGGGGAAAGAGACCCAGTACTTC	CASSLLGGKETQYF